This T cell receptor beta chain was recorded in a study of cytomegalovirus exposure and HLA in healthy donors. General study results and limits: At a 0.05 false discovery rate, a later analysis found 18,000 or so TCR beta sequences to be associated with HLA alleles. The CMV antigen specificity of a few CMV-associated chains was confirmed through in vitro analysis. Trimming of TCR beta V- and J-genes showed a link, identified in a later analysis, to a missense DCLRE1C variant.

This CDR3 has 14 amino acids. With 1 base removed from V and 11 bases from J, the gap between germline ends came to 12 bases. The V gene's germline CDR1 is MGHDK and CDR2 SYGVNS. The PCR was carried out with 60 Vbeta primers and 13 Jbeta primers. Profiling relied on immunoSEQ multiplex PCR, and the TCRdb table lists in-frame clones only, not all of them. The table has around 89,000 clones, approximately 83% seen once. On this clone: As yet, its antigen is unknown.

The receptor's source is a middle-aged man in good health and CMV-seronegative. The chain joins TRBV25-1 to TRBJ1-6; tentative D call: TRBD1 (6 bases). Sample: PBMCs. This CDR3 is CASSESGVVAPLHF. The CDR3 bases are TGTGCCAGCAGTGAATCAGGGGTTGTAGCACCCCTCCACTTT.